This record concerns one T cell receptor beta chain sequence. In germline, CDR1 is SGHTA, CDR2 FQGNSA. This CDR3 has 15 amino acids. Trimming left V 0 bases short and J 6 bases short, with 14 bases between. Clones were read by immunoSEQ multiplex PCR, and TCRdb kept only the in-frame ones, dropping some. Of about 250,000 clones in the sample, just over 85% were seen once. These data are taken from a study of blood T cell repertoires in COVID-19. Study details: The cDNA or gDNA used as material had been derived from T cells, B-cell-depleted T cells, or PBMCs.

Sequencing was carried out using peripheral blood. The source of this sequence is a young woman with active or convalescent COVID-19. This rearrangement joins TRBV7-2 to TRBJ1-1, with D possibly TRBD1 on 6 matching bases. The CDR3 nucleotides read TGTGCCAGCAGCTTAGCGGCGGGGGCGCTCGCTGAAGCTTTCTTT. This codes for CASSLAAGALAEAFF. The full variable domain, completed using reference TRBV7-2 and TRBJ1-1, is GAGVSQSPSNKVTEKGKDVELRCDPISGHTALYWYRQSLGQGLEFLIYFQGNSAPDKSGLPSDRFSAERTGGSVSTLTIQRTQQEDSAVYLCASSLAAGALAEAFFGQGTRLTVV.